This T cell receptor beta chain was recovered during a study of blood T cell repertoires in COVID-19. Turning to the study itself: T cells, B-cell-depleted T cells, or PBMCs provided the cDNA or gDNA that served as material.

Methods used by the authors: Amplification from reference gene primers served as the basis for estimated nucleated cell counts. Repertoires were generated with immunoSEQ multiplex PCR, while TCRdb's copy carries only in-frame clones and drops some. V, J and clone size reflect that table, while D and trimming were determined from the DNA. In the table there are around 60,000 clones, around four fifths of which are singletons. The TCR originated in a human donor in a cohort sampled during active COVID-19. The material sequenced was peripheral blood.

The CDR3 nucleotides are TGTGCCACCACGGACACTGAAGCTTTCTTT. This translates into CATTDTEAFF. The chain combines TRBV24-1 with TRBJ1-1, with D uncertain. Germline V gene sequence: CDR1 KGHDR, CDR2 SFDVKD. The CDR3 runs 10 residues. Trimming cost V 8 bases and J 3 bases, with 3 bases left between them.